The 7 T cell receptor beta chains below all came from one sample that was sequenced in a study of blood T cells in healthy people across ages. A J-beta primer mix and a sample-barcoded 5' primer were used in a second PCR of about 7 to 12 cycles. TCRdb redid the calling of the 5' RACE reads with MiXCR, one entry per CDR3 protein. The sample lists over 750,000 distinct CDR3 sequences, around a quarter occurring once. These data also featured in a second study, about T cells of mothers and their children.

Sequenced: blood. The receptors were sampled from a boy younger than 18 in good health.

CDR3 bases: TGCAGCGTTGAAAGCGGGGACCGAAACACCGGGGAGCTGTTTTTT. Protein: CSVESGDRNTGELFF. The chain links TRBV29-1 to TRBJ2-2, with 7 bases identical to TRBD2. Germline values: CDR1 SQVTM, CDR2 ANQGSEA. V dropped 2 bases and J dropped 2; count of bases not matched to a gene: 5. The CDR3 has 15 amino acids.

This clonotype was counted between two and nine times. The chain joins TRBV10-3 to TRBJ2-3; 7 nucleotides agree with TRBD2. Germline lookup yields CDR1 ENHRY and CDR2 SYGVKD. V lost 0 bases and J lost 1; bases outside the gene matches: 1. CDR3 length: 15 amino acids. CDR3 sequence: CAISESLAGTDTQYF. The CDR3 DNA is TGTGCCATCAGTGAGTCGCTAGCGGGCACAGATACGCAGTATTTT.

V usage is TRBV2 and J usage is TRBJ2-7; D is perhaps TRBD2 (5 bases). Per germline, CDR1 SNHLY and CDR2 FYNNEI. The V gene lost 6 bases and the J gene lost 0 bases, with 9 bases spanning the gap. The CDR3 sequence is 13 residues long. CDR3 loop: CASRTDFSYEQYF. CDR3 sequence (DNA): TGTGCCAGCAGGACGGACTTCTCCTACGAGCAGTACTTC. The whole variable domain, filled in from reference TRBV2 and TRBJ2-7, reads EPEVTQTPSHQVTQMGQEVILRCVPISNHLYFYWYRQILGQKVEFLVSFYNNEISEKSEIFDDQFSVERPDGSNFTLKIRSTKLEDSAMYFCASRTDFSYEQYFGPGTRLTVT.

Remarks on this clonotype: The CDR3 end shows no conserved phenylalanine or tryptophan, and so a read error is likely. It is unclear where the CDR3 begins or ends on the DNA, so no DNA is shown, and the CDR3 is as TCRdb lists it. CDR3 protein: CATASRRGSLCV. J is TRBJ2-4 and V is TRBV5-1; the table assigns TRBD2, which was not confirmed against the DNA. The CDR3 is 12 residues long, ends included. Germline CDR1 is SGHRS and CDR2 is YFSETQ.

J is TRBJ2-5 and V is TRBV7-9; D is uncertain. Germline V gene lookup returns CDR1 SEHNR and CDR2 FQNEAQ (reference sequence). The V and J ends lost 5 bases and 5 bases respectively, with 15 bases between them. The CDR3 runs to 14 residues. CDR3 bases: TGTGCCAGCAGCCCACACGTACCGCGGGAGACCCAGTACTTC. As protein: CASSPHVPRETQYF.

This CDR3 reads CATSRGVPGAFNEQYF. The CDR3 coding sequence is TGTGCCACCAGCAGAGGAGTGCCGGGAGCATTTAACGAGCAGTACTTC. The chain carries TRBV15 and TRBJ2-5; D is perhaps TRBD2 (6 bases). The J call is doubtful: the DNA matches TRBJ2-7 better. Per the germline V gene, CDR1 is LNHNV and CDR2 is YYDKDF (reference sequence). This CDR3 region has 16 residues.

The chain uses TRBV27 and TRBJ2-1; no definite D call. V was cut by 2 bases and J by 5 bases, with 13 bases left in between. The CDR3 sequence is 15 residues long. Germline loops: CDR1 MNHEY, CDR2 SMNVEV (reference sequence). The CDR3 DNA follows: TGTGCCAGCAGTTTAAGTCTCGCAGTCAACAATGAGCAGTTCTTC. Protein: CASSLSLAVNNEQFF.